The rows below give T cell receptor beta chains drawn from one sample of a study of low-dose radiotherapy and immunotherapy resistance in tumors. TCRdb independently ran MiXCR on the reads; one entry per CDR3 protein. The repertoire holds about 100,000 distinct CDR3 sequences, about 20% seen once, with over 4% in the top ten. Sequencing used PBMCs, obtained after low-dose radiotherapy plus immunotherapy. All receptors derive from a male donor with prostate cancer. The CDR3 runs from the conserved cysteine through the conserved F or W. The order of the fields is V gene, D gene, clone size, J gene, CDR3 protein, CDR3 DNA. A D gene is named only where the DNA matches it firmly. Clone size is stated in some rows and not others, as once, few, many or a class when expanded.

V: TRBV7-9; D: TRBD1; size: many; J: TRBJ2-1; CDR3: CASSPRDRDYNEQFF; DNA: TGTGCCAGCAGCCCGCGGGACAGGGACTACAATGAGCAGTTCTTC
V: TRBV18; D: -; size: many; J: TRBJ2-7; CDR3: CASSPRQGHYEQYF; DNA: TGTGCCAGCTCACCAAGGCAGGGGCACTACGAGCAGTACTTC
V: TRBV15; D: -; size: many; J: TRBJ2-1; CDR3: CATSRDGGANNEQFF; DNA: TGTGCCACCAGCAGAGATGGAGGGGCCAACAATGAGCAGTTCTTC
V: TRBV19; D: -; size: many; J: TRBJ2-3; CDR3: CASSIGDGVVNTQYF; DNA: TGTGCCAGTAGTATTGGGGACGGAGTAGTAAATACGCAGTATTTT
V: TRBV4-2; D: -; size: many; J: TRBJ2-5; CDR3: CASSQSGLGLPIGETQYF; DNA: TGTGCCAGCAGCCAATCGGGATTGGGACTCCCGATCGGGGAGACCCAGTACTTC
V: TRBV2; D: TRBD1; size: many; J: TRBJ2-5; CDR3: CASRTGGPRQETQYF; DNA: TGTGCCAGCCGGACAGGGGGCCCCAGGCAAGAGACCCAGTACTTC
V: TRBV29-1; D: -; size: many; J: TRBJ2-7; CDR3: CSVEKSSGEGYEQYF; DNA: TGCAGCGTTGAAAAGAGTTCAGGGGAAGGCTACGAGCAGTACTTC
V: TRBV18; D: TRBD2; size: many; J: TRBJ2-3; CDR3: CASSSELAGSSTDTQYF; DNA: TGTGCCAGCTCATCCGAACTAGCGGGGTCCTCCACAGATACGCAGTATTTT
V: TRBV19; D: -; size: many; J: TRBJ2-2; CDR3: CASNLQGANTGELFF; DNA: TGTGCCAGTAACTTACAGGGAGCTAACACCGGGGAGCTGTTTTTT
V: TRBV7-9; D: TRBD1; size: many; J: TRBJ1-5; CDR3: CASSRTGAQPQHF; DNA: TGTGCCAGCAGCAGGACAGGGGCTCAGCCCCAGCATTTT
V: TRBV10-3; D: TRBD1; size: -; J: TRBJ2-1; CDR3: CASSTGGPNEQFF; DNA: TGTGCCAGCTCGACAGGGGGACCCAATGAGCAGTTCTTC
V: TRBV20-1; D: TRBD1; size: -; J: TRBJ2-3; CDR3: CSATAGDRGTDTQYF; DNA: TGCAGTGCTACCGCGGGGGACAGGGGGACAGATACGCAGTATTTT
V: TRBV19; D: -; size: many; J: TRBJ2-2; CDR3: CASSKGVANTGELFF; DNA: TGTGCCAGTAGTAAGGGGGTCGCGAACACCGGGGAGCTGTTTTTT
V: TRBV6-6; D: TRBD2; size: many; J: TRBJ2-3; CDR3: CASSYEAGGLSDTQYF; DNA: TGTGCCAGCAGTTACGAGGCGGGGGGGCTATCAGATACGCAGTATTTT
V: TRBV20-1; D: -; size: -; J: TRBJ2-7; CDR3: CSAPRTDAYEQYF; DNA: TGCAGTGCTCCCCGGACAGACGCCTACGAGCAGTACTTC
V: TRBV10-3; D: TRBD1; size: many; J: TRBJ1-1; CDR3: CAISESKAGGRNTEAFF; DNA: TGTGCCATCAGTGAGTCGAAGGCAGGGGGCCGTAACACTGAAGCTTTCTTT
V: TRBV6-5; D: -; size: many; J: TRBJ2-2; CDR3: CASSYRIPATGELFF; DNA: TGTGCCAGCAGTTATAGAATTCCTGCCACCGGGGAGCTGTTTTTT
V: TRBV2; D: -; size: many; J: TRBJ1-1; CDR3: CARSLGGGGTEAFF; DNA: TGTGCCAGATCCCTTGGAGGGGGGGGCACTGAAGCTTTCTTT
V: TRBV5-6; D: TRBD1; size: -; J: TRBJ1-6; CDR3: CASSFGPGQGNSPLHF; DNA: TGTGCCAGCAGCTTTGGCCCGGGACAGGGGAATTCACCCCTCCACTTT
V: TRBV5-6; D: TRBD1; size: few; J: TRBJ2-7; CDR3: CASGQGTYEQYF; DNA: TGTGCCAGCGGACAGGGTACCTACGAGCAGTACTTC
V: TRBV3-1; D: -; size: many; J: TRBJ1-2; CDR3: CASSQGFPANYGYTF; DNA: TGTGCCAGCAGCCAAGGATTTCCAGCTAACTATGGCTACACCTTC
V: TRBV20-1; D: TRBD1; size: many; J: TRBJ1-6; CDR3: CSARDRTWQGGSPLHF; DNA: TGCAGTGCTAGAGATCGAACTTGGCAGGGGGGGTCACCCCTCCACTTT
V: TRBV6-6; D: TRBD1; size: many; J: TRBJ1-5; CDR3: CASSYSPGQGYSNQPQHF; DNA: TGTGCCAGCAGTTACTCCCCGGGACAGGGTTATAGCAATCAGCCCCAGCATTTT
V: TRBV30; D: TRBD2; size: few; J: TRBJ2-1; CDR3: CAWSRLAIDEQFF; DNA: TGTGCCTGGAGTCGACTAGCGATTGATGAGCAGTTCTTC
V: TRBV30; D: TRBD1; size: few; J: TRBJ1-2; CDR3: CAWNSGQGGGGYTF; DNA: TGTGCCTGGAATAGTGGACAGGGTGGGGGAGGCTACACCTTC
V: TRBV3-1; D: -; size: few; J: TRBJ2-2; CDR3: CASSDTGELFF; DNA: TGTGCCAGCAGCGACACAGGGGAGCTGTTTTTT
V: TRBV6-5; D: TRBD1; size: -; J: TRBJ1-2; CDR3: CASSYLGQGQSYGYTF; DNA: TGTGCCAGCAGTTACTTGGGACAGGGGCAGAGCTATGGCTACACCTTC
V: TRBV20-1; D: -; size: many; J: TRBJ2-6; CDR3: CSADPGSGANVLTF; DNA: TGCAGTGCCGACCCCGGGTCTGGGGCCAACGTCCTGACTTTC
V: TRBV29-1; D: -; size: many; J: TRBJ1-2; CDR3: CSVEWQGNYGYTF; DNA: TGCAGCGTTGAATGGCAGGGGAACTATGGCTACACCTTC